These T cell receptor beta chains were read from a single sample in a study of blood T cell repertoires in COVID-19. Assay: immunoSEQ multiplex PCR; the TCRdb copy retains only in-frame clones and omits some. In the table there are around 150,000 clones, roughly 82% of which are singletons. Sequencing used peripheral blood. The receptors shown here come from a woman in her thirties or forties with COVID-19, enrolled during active disease. Each CDR3 is given with its conserved first and last residue. D genes are given only for firm matches. Only part of the rows carry a size: once, few, many, or a class if the clone is expanded.

D gene	V gene	clone size	CDR3 length	J gene	CDR3 DNA	CDR3 protein
.	TRBV7-9	.	17	TRBJ1-1	TGTGCCAGCAGCTGGGCGGGTGGAGGGAGCCTTAACACTGAAGCTTTCTTT	CASSWAGGGSLNTEAFF
.	TRBV5-5	.	14	TRBJ1-1	TGTGCCAGCAGCTTGACGTCCCCAGCGCCTGAAGCTTTCTTT	CASSLTSPAPEAFF
TRBD1	TRBV9	.	15	TRBJ2-1	TGTGCCAGCAGCACACGGACAGGGTATGGCAATGAGCAGTTCTTC	CASSTRTGYGNEQFF
TRBD1	TRBV27	.	15	TRBJ1-6	TGTGCCAGCAGTTACTCAGGGGGCGCAGGTTCACCCCTCCACTTT	CASSYSGGAGSPLHF
.	TRBV19	.	11	TRBJ2-1	TGTGCCAGTAGTACTTACAATGAGCAGTTCTTC	CASSTYNEQFF
TRBD1	TRBV7-9	once	15	TRBJ1-3	TGTGCCAGCAGTTCGGACAGGAACTCTGGAAACACCATATATTTT	CASSSDRNSGNTIYF
.	TRBV10-3	.	13	TRBJ1-1	TGTGCCATCAGCGACAGGTCAAACACTGAAGCTTTCTTT	CAISDRSNTEAFF
TRBD2	TRBV7-9	.	17	TRBJ2-3	TGTGCCAGCAGCTTAGGGCCTAGCGGGGGGCTGGCAGATACGCAGTATTTT	CASSLGPSGGLADTQYF
TRBD1	TRBV11-2	.	18	TRBJ2-1	TGTGCCAGCAGCAATACAGGACAGGGTTGGACCCTTGTGAGTGAGCAGTTCTTC	CASSNTGQGWTLVSEQFF
.	TRBV12-5	.	15	TRBJ1-1	TGTGCTAGTGGTTTGGTGGGACCGGGGGGGACTGAAGCTTTCTTT	CASGLVGPGGTEAFF
TRBD2	TRBV5-1	.	17	TRBJ2-2	TGCGCCAGCAGCTTACTAGCGGGAGGAGGGTACACCGGGGAGCTGTTTTTT	CASSLLAGGGYTGELFF
.	TRBV6-6	few	13	TRBJ1-1	TGTGCCAGCAGGATTCCCGGGGGCACTGAAGCTTTCTTT	CASRIPGGTEAFF
.	TRBV4-2	.	16	TRBJ2-7	TGTGCCAGCAGCCAAGTGGTCAGGTCGAGCTCCTACGAGCAGTACTTC	CASSQVVRSSSYEQYF
.	TRBV6-4	.	13	TRBJ2-3	TGTGCCAGCAGTAGCGGTAGCACAGATACGCAGTATTTT	CASSSGSTDTQYF
TRBD1	TRBV29-1	.	12	TRBJ1-1	TGCAGCGTAGTGACAGGGGCGAGTGAAGCTTTCTTT	CSVVTGASEAFF
.	TRBV7-9	.	15	TRBJ2-1	TGTGCCAGCAGCTTCGGTTTAACAGGGTACAATGAGCAGTTCTTC	CASSFGLTGYNEQFF
TRBD2	TRBV5-1	.	16	TRBJ2-2	TGCGCCAGCAGCCTCTTAGCGGGAGGAGGCACCGGGGAGCTGTTTTTT	CASSLLAGGGTGELFF
TRBD2	TRBV19	many	15	TRBJ2-5	TGTGCCAGTGGGGATCAGGGACTAGCTCAAGAGACCCAGTACTTC	CASGDQGLAQETQYF
TRBD2	TRBV5-4	once	13	TRBJ2-5	TGTGCCAGCAGTAGCGGGACGGAGAAGACCCAGTACTTC	CASSSGTEKTQYF
.	TRBV19	.	13	TRBJ1-4	TGTGCCAGTCGCAGGTTCTCGAATGAAAAACTGTTTTTT	CASRRFSNEKLFF
.	TRBV6-2/TRBV6-3	.	14	TRBJ1-1	TGTGCCAGCAGTTACCCAGGACTATACACTGAAGCTTTCTTT	CASSYPGLYTEAFF
TRBD1	TRBV5-1	.	14	TRBJ2-1	TGCGCCAGCAGCTCAAATCGGGGACAGGGGGAGCAGTTCTTC	CASSSNRGQGEQFF
.	TRBV5-6	.	13	TRBJ2-5	TGTGCCAGCAGCAAGACAGGCTTAGAGACCCAGTACTTC	CASSKTGLETQYF
TRBD1	TRBV10-3	.	16	TRBJ2-1	TGTGCCATCAGTTGGGGGGGGACAGGGGCGCAGAATGAGCAGTTCTTC	CAISWGGTGAQNEQFF
.	TRBV4-2	once	18	TRBJ2-1	TGTGCCAGCAGCCAGACCCTTACCGGGACTCGATTCTACAATGAGCAGTTCTTC	CASSQTLTGTRFYNEQFF